The table lists the clone carrying this TCR beta chain with many counts. With the read ending 3 residues before the CDR3 end, the germline J gene is used to fill in that end. Only in-frame clones appear in the TCRdb table, and some are missing; sequencing was by immunoSEQ multiplex PCR. In total the sample includes roughly 40,000 clones, none of them seen once. These data are taken from a study of T cell clonality in common variable immunodeficiency. CDR1 and CDR2 (germline): SGHTA, FQGTGA. The V gene end was trimmed by 3 bases and the J gene end by 5 bases; junction bases not matched to a gene: 2. The CDR3 totals 13 residues.

The source of this sequence is a person between 18 and 75 years old in good health. The material sequenced was peripheral blood mononuclear cells. The V gene is TRBV7-3, the J gene TRBJ2-7, with 9 bases matching TRBD1. Incomplete CDR3 DNA: TGTGCCAGCAGCTTGCGGACAGGGGACGAG. Translated, it gives CASSLRTGDE. The whole CDR3 is CASSLRTGDEQYF. The variable domain in full, with the rest retrieved from reference TRBV7-3 and TRBJ2-7, is GAGVSQTPSNKVTEKGKYVELRCDPISGHTALYWYRQSLGQGPEFLIYFQGTGAADDSGLPNDRFFAVRPEGSVSTLKIQRTERGDSAVYLCASSLRTGDEQYFGPGTRLTVT.